This T cell receptor beta chain was profiled in a study of graft-versus-host responses after intestinal transplantation. Assay: immunoSEQ multiplex PCR; the TCRdb copy retains only in-frame clones and omits some. The sample has around 95,000 clones; less than 90% are singletons. This CDR3 comprises 15 residues. Germline V gives CDR1 PRHDT, CDR2 FYEKMQ (reference sequence). Unmatched junction bases numbered 6, after V lost 3 bases and J lost 8 bases. On this clone: Its antigen is undetermined.

The sequencing used unstimulated CD4+ T cells sorted from spleen or lymph node cells, collected before transplant. This TCR was recovered from a human donor who was the organ donor for an intestinal transplant. This chain uses TRBV13 with TRBJ2-1; 11 bases match TRBD2. DNA for the CDR3: TGTGCCAGCAGCTTGGGGCTAGCGGGGGGATATGAGCAGTTCTTC. Its translation is CASSLGLAGGYEQFF.